Listed here is a single TCR beta chain. TCR beta VDJ and CDR3 profiles were obtained from a genomic DNA template. TCRdb re-called the reads with MiXCR, one entry per CDR3 protein. The sample has 80,000 or so distinct CDR3 sequences, less than 60% seen once. The V gene's germline CDR1 is MGHDK and CDR2 SYGVNS. The CDR3 extends over 16 amino acids. Trimming stripped 6 bases from V and 2 bases from J, with 16 bases between. This entry comes from a study of CD8+CD57+ T cells in acquired aplastic anemia. The sequenced sample consisted of sorted CD4+, CD8+, or CD8+CD57+ T cells (not recorded which) from PBMCs. The chain links TRBV25-1 to TRBJ2-2; no clear D. The TCR comes from a human donor in good health, serving as a control. The CDR3 sequence: CASSLESGANTGELFF. CDR3 DNA: TGTGCCAGCAGCTTAGAGTCGGGCGCAAACACCGGGGAGCTGTTTTTT.